A single sample is the source of the 13 T cell receptor beta chains below, sequenced in a study of T-cell memory formation after mild COVID-19. TCRdb itself ran the 5' RACE reads through MiXCR, one entry per CDR3 protein. The table includes around 250,000 distinct CDR3 sequences, roughly 10% detected once. Sample: PBMCs or a T cell subset sorted from them (not recorded which). These receptors were taken from a man younger than 30 who had mild COVID-19 (a few samples of this study predate the infection). Cell type and time point are not known.

V usage is TRBV20-1 and J usage is TRBJ2-5, with TRBD2 matching over 8 bases. Germline assignment: CDR1 DFQATT and CDR2 SNEGSKA (reference sequence). CDR3 length equals 13 residues. J lost 5 bases, V lost 5 bases, and 7 bases had no gene match. In nucleotides, the CDR3 is TGCAGTGCTGCCCGGGGGGGCGCTGAGACCCAGTACTTC. It encodes CSAARGGAETQYF.

In this sample, this clonotype turned up a few times. This chain links TRBV6-2 or TRBV6-3 with TRBJ2-1, with 7 bases aligning to TRBD2. Germline V gene lookup returns CDR1 MNHEY and CDR2 SVGEGT. This CDR3 has 14 amino acids. The J segment lost 2 bases and the V segment lost 4 bases, leaving 2 bases of the junction unmatched. CDR3 bases: TGTGCCAGCAGTTTTGCGGGGGCCTACAATGAGCAGTTCTTC. Amino acid sequence: CASSFAGAYNEQFF.

The rearrangement uses TRBV5-1 and TRBJ2-2; TRBD2 might be the D (5 bases). V dropped 0 bases and J dropped 13 bases, with 13 bases sitting between them. The CDR3 extends over 13 amino acids. Germline V lookup: CDR1 SGHRS, CDR2 YFSETQ. CDR3 sequence reads: CASSLDGGQGLFF. CDR3 nucleotides: TGCGCCAGCAGCTTGGACGGAGGCCAAGGGCTGTTTTTT.

Many counts were recorded for this clonotype. The chain couples TRBV5-1 to TRBJ2-7, with 7 bases identical to TRBD2. V shed 1 base, J shed 4 bases, and the junction held 5 bases outside the gene matches. CDR1 and CDR2 (germline): SGHRS, YFSETQ. The CDR3 loop spans 14 amino acids. The CDR3 spells CASSLSGAGYEQYF. The DNA for the CDR3 is TGCGCCAGCAGCTTGAGCGGGGCAGGGTACGAGCAGTACTTC.

At least ten counts were recorded for this clonotype. The rearrangement uses TRBV5-1 and TRBJ1-1; TRBD1 is a possible D gene (5 bases). This CDR3 is built from 16 residues. Between the trimmed V and J ends, which lost 0 bases and 0 bases, there was a span of 12 bases. CDR1 SGHRS and CDR2 YFSETQ come from the germline V gene. The CDR3 nucleotides are TGCGCCAGCAGCTTGGGTCCACGGGGCCTGAACACTGAAGCTTTCTTT. Residues: CASSLGPRGLNTEAFF.

This clonotype was counted a few times. The chain carries TRBV7-9 and TRBJ2-7, with 9 positions matching TRBD1. With 3 bases clipped from V and 7 bases from J, the junction kept 4 bases outside the gene matches. This CDR3 spans 13 amino acids. Germline CDR1 reads SEHNR; CDR2 reads FQNEAQ (reference sequence). The CDR3 DNA sequence: TGTGCCAGCAGCTTTCACGGGACAGGGGAGCAGTACGTC. Translation gives CASSFHGTGEQYV.

This sequence joins TRBV29-1 and TRBJ2-2, with D perhaps being TRBD1 or TRBD2 (5 bases each). The CDR3 has 14 residues. V lost 7 bases, J lost 4 bases, and 16 bases lay in between. Looked up from germline, CDR1 is SQVTM and CDR2 is ANQGSEA. DNA for the CDR3: TGCAGCGCCCTGGGACGGACTCCCACCGGGGAGCTGTTTTTT. Translated: CSALGRTPTGELFF.

This clonotype was observed at least ten times. The gene calls are TRBV5-1 and TRBJ2-1; 10 nucleotides line up with TRBD2. Germline-derived CDR1 and CDR2 are SGHRS and YFSETQ. Trimming at V came to 4 bases and at J to 8 bases, leaving 12 bases not matched to a gene. The CDR3 loop spans 16 amino acids. The CDR3: CASSDSVAGGRDEQFF. CDR3 nucleotide sequence: TGCGCCAGCAGCGACTCCGTAGCGGGGGGCCGCGATGAGCAGTTCTTC.

This clonotype appeared a few times. V and J are TRBV3-1 and TRBJ2-7; no reliable D call. The germline gives CDR1 LGHDT, CDR2 YNNKEL (reference sequence). The CDR3 is 13 amino acids. The V end was cut by 0 bases, the J end by 3 bases, with 6 bases between. The CDR3 region is CASSQDLLYEQYV. Written as DNA, the CDR3 is TGTGCCAGCAGCCAAGATCTACTCTACGAGCAGTACGTC.

This clonotype came up a few times. This chain uses TRBV5-1 with TRBJ1-4, with D maybe TRBD1 (5 bases). Between the trimmed V and J ends, which lost 0 bases and 3 bases, there was a span of 12 bases. The CDR3 loop spans 16 amino acids. Germline loops: CDR1 SGHRS, CDR2 YFSETQ. CDR3 protein: CASSLVFRGANEKLFF. The DNA for the CDR3 is TGCGCCAGCAGCTTGGTGTTTCGGGGGGCTAATGAAAAACTGTTTTTT.

The rearrangement joins TRBV7-8 to TRBJ2-1; unclear D gene. The germline V and J ends were trimmed by 4 bases and 12 bases, with 19 bases remaining between them. CDR3 length: 14 residues. Germline loops: CDR1 SGHVS, CDR2 FQNEAQ. The CDR3 here is CASSWDGFDSSQFF. DNA for the CDR3: TGTGCCAGCAGCTGGGATGGATTTGACTCCTCGCAGTTCTTC.

The chain is built from TRBV28 and TRBJ1-2, with 7 bases identical to TRBD1. Germline CDR1 and CDR2: MDHEN and SYDVKM. This CDR3 contains 13 residues. The V segment lost 7 bases and the J segment 4 bases; nucleotides outside the gene matches: 6. CDR3 in DNA: TGTGCCAGCACTCCGACAGGGACCTATGGCTACACCTTC. This sequence encodes CASTPTGTYGYTF.

The chain joins TRBV20-1 to TRBJ2-1, with D unclear. The germline gives CDR1 DFQATT, CDR2 SNEGSKA (reference sequence). The CDR3 is made up of 14 amino acids. The germline V and J ends were trimmed by 4 bases and 0 bases, with 10 bases remaining between them. CDR3 bases: TGCAGTGCTATTAGCATGAGCTCCTACAATGAGCAGTTCTTC. This gives the protein CSAISMSSYNEQFF.